This entry lists 32 T cell receptor beta chains sequenced from one sample in a study of post-analysis software for immune sequencing data. Unique molecular identifiers had been added to the TCR beta cDNA libraries. One entry per CDR3 protein, called by TCRdb with MiXCR from the PCR reads. The sample lists a few hundred thousand distinct CDR3 sequences; 34% were seen once. No antigen has been assigned to these receptors. Study results and caveats: The study found TRBV5-6, TRBV5-1 and TRBV20-1 among five TRBV segments more frequent in patients than controls.

The specimen sequenced was blood. Receptors originate from a girl aged 2-17 years with multiple sclerosis.

The chain uses TRBV6-5 and TRBJ1-1; 7 bases line up with TRBD1. The germline gives CDR1 MNHEY, CDR2 SVGAGI. The length of the CDR3 is 16 residues. Trimming at V came to 4 bases and at J to 3 bases, leaving 11 bases not matched to a gene. The CDR3 loop is CASSSTGVSPHTEAFF. CDR3 DNA: TGTGCCAGCAGTTCTACAGGGGTATCACCTCACACTGAAGCTTTCTTT.

Here the CDR3 reads CASSLGPSGNEQFF. The CDR3 coding sequence is TGCGCCAGCAGCTTGGGACCGTCAGGGAATGAGCAGTTCTTC. The V gene is TRBV5-1, the J gene TRBJ2-1, with a tentative D call TRBD1 (5 bases). The CDR3 is 14 amino acids. Germline V gene lookup returns CDR1 SGHRS and CDR2 YFSETQ. Trimming took 0 bases from V and 7 from J, leaving 11 bases between them.

The chain carries TRBV5-1 and TRBJ2-1; 8 bases line up with TRBD2. Unmatched junction bases numbered 5, after V lost 3 bases and J lost 3 bases. Germline loops: CDR1 SGHRS, CDR2 YFSETQ. The CDR3 contains 15 residues. The CDR3 spells CASSSPGGNYNEQFF. CDR3 nucleotides: TGCGCCAGCAGCTCCCCGGGGGGGAACTACAATGAGCAGTTCTTC.

This clonotype has only a few counts. This sequence joins TRBV5-1 and TRBJ2-3, with TRBD1 matching 7 bases. CDR1 and CDR2 (germline): SGHRS, YFSETQ. V shed 3 bases, J shed 4 bases, and the junction held 2 bases outside the gene matches. CDR3 length equals 13 residues. As DNA, the CDR3 is TGCGCCAGCAGCTGGGACAGTCCAGATACGCAGTATTTT. This translates into CASSWDSPDTQYF.

To note about this clonotype: Its ends do not fully match the called genes, so a read error is possible. The V and J genes are TRBV11-2 and TRBJ2-6; either TRBD1 or TRBD2 may fit D (5 bases each). Germline V CDR1 and CDR2: SGHAT, FQNNGV. CDR3 length equals 15 residues. The CDR3 coding sequence is TGCGCCAGCAGAACTACAGGTTCCGGGGCCAGCGTCCTGACTTTC. Its protein product is CASRTTGSGASVLTF.

The chain joins TRBV5-1 to TRBJ2-3; D is unresolved. The length of the CDR3 is 12 residues. Germline values: CDR1 SGHRS, CDR2 YFSETQ. The V end lost 4 bases, the J end lost 5 bases, and 8 bases lay between the germline ends. DNA for the CDR3: TGCGCCAGCAGCCCCTGGGGAGATACGCAGTATTTT. Translating gives CASSPWGDTQYF.

The chain couples TRBV7-2 to TRBJ2-3, with TRBD1 matching over 9 bases. The CDR3 totals 18 residues. The V gene's germline CDR1 is SGHTA and CDR2 FQGNSA. J was trimmed by 8 bases and V by 5 bases; bases with no gene match: 20. The CDR3: CASSTAQTGGPTSGTQYF. As DNA, the CDR3 is TGTGCCAGCAGCACCGCGCAGACAGGGGGGCCGACCTCAGGTACGCAGTATTTT.

The chain links TRBV20-1 to TRBJ2-3, with D possibly matching TRBD1 (5 bases). Germline CDR1 reads DFQATT; CDR2 reads SNEGSKA (reference sequence). V lost 3 bases and J 0 bases, leaving 10 bases between the germline ends. There are 14 residues in the CDR3. The CDR3 DNA is TGCAGTGCTAGGAAAAGGGGCAGCACAGATACGCAGTATTTT. This codes for CSARKRGSTDTQYF.

This clonotype was seen a handful of times. This rearrangement joins TRBV29-1 to TRBJ2-1; D might be TRBD1 (6 bases). In germline, CDR1 is SQVTM, CDR2 ANQGSEA. There are 10 residues in the CDR3. V dropped 7 bases and J dropped 12 bases, with 13 bases sitting between them. The CDR3 sequence: CSGWTVGQFF. For the CDR3, the DNA is TGCAGCGGATGGACAGTCGGGCAGTTCTTC.

This clonotype was seen a few times. The rearrangement uses TRBV15 and TRBJ1-2; no clear D. Trimming cost V 5 bases and J 6 bases, with 10 bases left between them. Germline V gene sequence: CDR1 LNHNV, CDR2 YYDKDF (reference sequence). This CDR3 is built from 12 residues. Here the CDR3 DNA reads TGTGCCACCAGCGGGAGCCGGGATGGCTACACCTTC. This translates into CATSGSRDGYTF.

The chain couples TRBV6-1 to TRBJ1-1; possibly TRBD1 for D (6 bases). The V end lost 8 bases, the J end lost 5 bases, and 15 bases lay between the germline ends. Germline values: CDR1 MNHNS, CDR2 SASEGT. The CDR3 consists of 13 residues. The chain's CDR3 is CASHFTGWTEAFF. The CDR3 DNA reads as TGTGCCAGCCACTTCACAGGGTGGACTGAAGCTTTCTTT.

Only a few counts were recorded for this clonotype. V gene TRBV20-1 combines with J gene TRBJ1-6, with 9 bases fitting TRBD1. The V segment lost 6 bases and the J segment 7 bases; nucleotides outside the gene matches: 4. This CDR3 comprises 13 residues. The V gene's germline CDR1 is DFQATT and CDR2 SNEGSKA (reference sequence). CDR3 region: CSAKDRGNSPLHF. CDR3 nucleotides: TGCAGTGCCAAGGACAGGGGCAATTCACCCCTCCACTTT.

This clonotype was counted between two and nine times. Here the CDR3 DNA reads TGTGCCAGCAGCCAAGGGGGAGGTCGCACAGATACGCAGTATTTT. Protein sequence: CASSQGGGRTDTQYF. The rearrangement joins TRBV3-1 to TRBJ2-3; D possibly corresponds to TRBD2 (6 bases). The V gene's germline CDR1 is LGHDT and CDR2 YNNKEL (reference sequence). The length of the CDR3 is 15 residues. The ends were cut back, 1 base at V and 1 base at J, with 9 bases in the middle.

The chain employs TRBV29-1 and TRBJ2-6, with 9 bases aligning to TRBD1. CDR3 length: 16 amino acids. J was trimmed by 4 bases and V by 4 bases; bases with no gene match: 8. The germline CDR1 and CDR2 sequences are SQVTM and ANQGSEA. The CDR3 protein is CSVGPGQGAGANVLTF. DNA for the CDR3: TGCAGCGTTGGACCGGGACAGGGAGCCGGGGCCAACGTCCTGACTTTC.

The V and J genes are TRBV20-1 and TRBJ1-1, with 7 bases that match TRBD1. The CDR3 is 13 amino acids. V shed 6 bases and J 1 base; nucleotides not matched to a gene: 5. Germline CDR1 DFQATT, CDR2 SNEGSKA (reference sequence). CDR3 DNA sequence: TGCAGTGCCCCGACAGGGAAGAACACTGAAGCTTTCTTT. Its protein is CSAPTGKNTEAFF.

The rearrangement links TRBV3-1 to TRBJ1-4; D not certain. V lost 2 bases, J lost 8 bases, and 9 bases lay in between. CDR3 size: 13 residues. Germline loops: CDR1 LGHDT, CDR2 YNNKEL (reference sequence). For the CDR3, the DNA is TGTGCCAGCAGCCAAACAGTCGGAGAAAAACTGTTTTTT. Translating it yields CASSQTVGEKLFF.

The count of this clonotype is one. The chain couples TRBV20-1 to TRBJ2-5; D remains ambiguous. Trimming stripped 3 bases from V and 5 bases from J, with 16 bases between. Germline V gene data show CDR1 as DFQATT and CDR2 as SNEGSKA (reference sequence). This CDR3 is built from 14 residues. The CDR3 reads CSASSPTQRETQYF. CDR3 nucleotides: TGCAGTGCTAGTTCGCCCACTCAGAGGGAGACCCAGTACTTC.

The chain couples TRBV5-1 to TRBJ2-1; 11 bases map to TRBD2. The V segment lost 4 bases and the J segment 4 bases; nucleotides outside the gene matches: 4. This CDR3 spans 15 amino acids. Germline assignment: CDR1 SGHRS and CDR2 YFSETQ. In nucleotides, the CDR3 is TGCGCCAGCAGCGTGACTAGCGGGGAATACAATGAGCAGTTCTTC. This sequence encodes CASSVTSGEYNEQFF.

As regards this clonotype: One junction end disagrees with the germline gene, perhaps due to a read error. The chain has TRBV18 and TRBJ2-5; no firm D call. Germline V lookup: CDR1 KGHSH, CDR2 LQKENI. CDR3 length equals 14 residues. The CDR3 here is CASSPAPNPETRYF. CDR3 nucleotide sequence: TGTGCCAGCTCACCGGCCCCGAATCCCGAGACCCGGTACTTC.

This chain uses TRBV20-1 with TRBJ2-5; D gene ambiguous. In germline, CDR1 is DFQATT, CDR2 SNEGSKA (reference sequence). The CDR3 totals 12 residues. Trimming removed 1 base at V and 5 bases at J, with 8 bases between. CDR3 residues: CSARVWRETQYF. CDR3 bases: TGCAGTGCTAGAGTGTGGCGGGAGACCCAGTACTTC.

This rearrangement joins TRBV20-1 to TRBJ1-1, with D perhaps matching TRBD1 (6 bases). The ends were cut back, 6 bases at V and 0 bases at J, with 17 bases in the middle. Germline V gives CDR1 DFQATT, CDR2 SNEGSKA (reference sequence). The CDR3 sequence is 15 residues long. The CDR3 here is CSAPQGPFMNTEAFF. CDR3 DNA sequence: TGCAGTGCGCCGCAGGGGCCGTTCATGAACACTGAAGCTTTCTTT.

This clonotype has more than one count but fewer than ten. The chain employs TRBV29-1 and TRBJ2-1; perhaps D is TRBD1 or TRBD2 (5 bases each). Germline lookup yields CDR1 SQVTM and CDR2 ANQGSEA. V was cut by 7 bases and J by 0 bases, with 10 bases left in between. CDR3 length: 13 residues. The CDR3 spells CSGGVSSYNEQFF. The CDR3 bases are TGCAGCGGAGGGGTGAGCTCCTACAATGAGCAGTTCTTC.

This clonotype was seen a handful of times. V is TRBV11-2 and J is TRBJ2-1; TRBD2 agrees at 13 bases. The CDR3 spans 17 residues. Germline V gene lookup returns CDR1 SGHAT and CDR2 FQNNGV. The J segment lost 3 bases and the V segment lost 4 bases, leaving 6 bases of the junction unmatched. The CDR3 loop reads CASSSGTSGEYYNEQFF. In DNA form, the CDR3 reads TGTGCCAGCAGCTCCGGGACTAGCGGGGAGTACTACAATGAGCAGTTCTTC.

A note on this clonotype: A read error may produce the germline difference seen at one junction end. The rearrangement joins TRBV12-3 or TRBV12-4 to TRBJ1-1; D gene unclear. The CDR3 runs to 15 residues. The CDR3 reads CVSSLTSTLNTEAFF. Here the CDR3 DNA reads TGTGTCAGCAGTTTAACGTCGACCTTGAACACTGAAGCTTTCTTT.

This clonotype has only a few counts. The CDR3 DNA follows: TGTGCCAGCAGCTTAACAGGGGCAGCGGGTACTGAAGCTTTCTTT. Protein product: CASSLTGAAGTEAFF. The chain is built from TRBV5-4 and TRBJ1-1; 7 positions match TRBD1. Germline lookup yields CDR1 SGHNT and CDR2 YYREEE (reference sequence). The CDR3 sequence is 15 residues long. V lost 2 bases, J lost 5 bases, and 9 bases stayed unmatched.

V is TRBV5-1 and J is TRBJ2-1, with TRBD2 identical over 13 bases. There are 18 residues in the CDR3. Germline V gives CDR1 SGHRS, CDR2 YFSETQ. J gave up 0 bases and V 4 bases, and 7 bases lay outside the gene matches. The CDR3 nucleotides read TGCGCCAGCAGCCCCGGACTAGCGGGGGTTTCCTCCTACAATGAGCAGTTCTTC. It specifies CASSPGLAGVSSYNEQFF.

The CDR3 is CSASKAHQHTDTQYF. CDR3 DNA sequence: TGCAGTGCTAGCAAGGCGCACCAACACACAGATACGCAGTATTTT. This chain connects TRBV20-1 to TRBJ2-3; no clear D gene. CDR1 DFQATT and CDR2 SNEGSKA come from the germline V gene (reference sequence). V shed 3 bases and J shed 2 bases, with 15 bases lying between them. This CDR3 comprises 15 residues.

Note on this clonotype: The junction shows a germline mismatch at one end, possibly a read error. This chain links TRBV5-5 with TRBJ2-3; D is perhaps TRBD1 (6 bases). The CDR3 covers 15 residues. Germline CDR1 SGHKS, CDR2 YYEKEE (reference sequence). The CDR3 reads CAGSLSGQDNEKLYF. CDR3 DNA: TGTGCCGGCAGCTTATCGGGACAAGATAATGAAAAACTGTATTTT.

This clonotype turned up a few times. The V and J genes are TRBV4-2 and TRBJ2-1, with TRBD2 matching 12 bases. The ends lost 6 bases at V and 10 bases at J; junction bases unmatched: 4. Per germline, CDR1 LGHNA and CDR2 YNFKEQ. This CDR3 comprises 13 residues. CDR3 coding DNA: TGTGCCAGCAGGAACCTAGCGGGGGGGGAGCAGTTCTTC. Its protein product is CASRNLAGGEQFF.

The rearrangement uses TRBV2 and TRBJ1-1; D ambiguous. Looked up from germline, CDR1 is SNHLY and CDR2 is FYNNEI. Trimming cost V 7 bases and J 0 bases, with 9 bases left between them. This CDR3 is built from 13 residues. For the CDR3, the DNA is TGTGCCAGCACCGCCCACATGAACACTGAAGCTTTCTTT. It encodes CASTAHMNTEAFF. The full variable domain, completed using reference TRBV2 and TRBJ1-1, is EPEVTQTPSHQVTQMGQEVILRCVPISNHLYFYWYRQILGQKVEFLVSFYNNEISEKSEIFDDQFSVERPDGSNFTLKIRSTKLEDSAMYFCASTAHMNTEAFFGQGTRLTVV.

The chain is built from TRBV7-9 and TRBJ1-1, with TRBD1 matching 8 bases. The CDR3 runs to 15 residues. CDR1 and CDR2 (germline): SEHNR, FQNEAQ (reference sequence). J lost 1 base, V lost 7 bases, and 8 bases had no gene match. The DNA for the CDR3 is TGTGCCAGCACCTACCTCGGGACAGGGAACACTGAAGCTTTCTTT. It encodes CASTYLGTGNTEAFF.

The chain is built from TRBV7-2 and TRBJ2-5; 8 nucleotides agree with TRBD2. Unmatched junction bases numbered 9, after V lost 5 bases and J lost 4 bases. CDR1 and CDR2 from the germline V gene are SGHTA and FQGNSA. The CDR3 runs to 15 residues. The CDR3 region has the DNA TGTGCCAGCAGCGGTCGGACTAGCTCCGGAGAGACCCAGTACTTC. This translates into CASSGRTSSGETQYF. The variable domain in full, completed from reference TRBV7-2 and TRBJ2-5, reads GAGVSQSPSNKVTEKGKDVELRCDPISGHTALYWYRQSLGQGLEFLIYFQGNSAPDKSGLPSDRFSAERTGGSVSTLTIQRTQQEDSAVYLCASSGRTSSGETQYFGPGTRLLVL.